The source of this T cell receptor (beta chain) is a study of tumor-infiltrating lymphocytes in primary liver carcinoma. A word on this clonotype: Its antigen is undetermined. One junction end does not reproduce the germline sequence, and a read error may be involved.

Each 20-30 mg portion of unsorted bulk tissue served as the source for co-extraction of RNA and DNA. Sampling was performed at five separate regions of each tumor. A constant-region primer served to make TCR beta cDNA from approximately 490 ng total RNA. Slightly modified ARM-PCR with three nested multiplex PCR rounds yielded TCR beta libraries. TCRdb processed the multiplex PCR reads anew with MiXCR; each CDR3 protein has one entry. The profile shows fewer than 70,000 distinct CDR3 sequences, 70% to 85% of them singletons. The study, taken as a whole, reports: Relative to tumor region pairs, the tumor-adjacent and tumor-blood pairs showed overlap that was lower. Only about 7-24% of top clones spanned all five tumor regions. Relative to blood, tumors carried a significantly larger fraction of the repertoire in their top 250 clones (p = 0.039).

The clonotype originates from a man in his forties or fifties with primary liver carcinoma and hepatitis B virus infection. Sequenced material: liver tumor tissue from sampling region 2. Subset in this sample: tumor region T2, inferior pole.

The CDR3 region is CASSQDRETPYEHYF. The CDR3 DNA sequence: TGTGCCAGCAGCCAAGACCGGGAGACTCCCTACGAGCACTACTTC. The chain carries TRBV4-3 and TRBJ2-7; D is possibly TRBD2 (6 bases). The CDR3 covers 15 residues. Germline V gene data show CDR1 as LGHNA and CDR2 as YSLEER.